Described below is a single TCR beta chain sequence and its context. The data originate from a study of blood T cell repertoires in COVID-19. Study background: Researchers got acute and convalescent COVID-19 samples from the United States, Italy and Spain. T cells, B-cell-depleted T cells, or PBMCs supplied cDNA or gDNA.

In the original processing: By means of reference gene primer amplification, nucleated cell counts were estimated. Using immunoSEQ multiplex PCR, the repertoire was profiled, and TCRdb retains in-frame clones only, with some absent. V and J calls plus clone size are reproduced from that table; the DNA served to infer D and trimming. The sample carries about 76,000 clones, around 83% recorded once. Trimming removed 6 bases from V and 3 bases from J; junction bases left unmatched: 9. CDR3 length equals 16 residues. CDR1 is SGHRS and CDR2 is YFSETQ in the germline V gene. This TCR came from a human donor in a cohort sampled during active COVID-19. V and J are TRBV5-1 and TRBJ1-1; 12 bases agree with TRBD1. Material: peripheral blood. The CDR3 region is CASTPWGQGADTEAFF. The CDR3 DNA reads TGCGCCAGCACTCCGTGGGGACAGGGGGCCGACACTGAAGCTTTCTTT.